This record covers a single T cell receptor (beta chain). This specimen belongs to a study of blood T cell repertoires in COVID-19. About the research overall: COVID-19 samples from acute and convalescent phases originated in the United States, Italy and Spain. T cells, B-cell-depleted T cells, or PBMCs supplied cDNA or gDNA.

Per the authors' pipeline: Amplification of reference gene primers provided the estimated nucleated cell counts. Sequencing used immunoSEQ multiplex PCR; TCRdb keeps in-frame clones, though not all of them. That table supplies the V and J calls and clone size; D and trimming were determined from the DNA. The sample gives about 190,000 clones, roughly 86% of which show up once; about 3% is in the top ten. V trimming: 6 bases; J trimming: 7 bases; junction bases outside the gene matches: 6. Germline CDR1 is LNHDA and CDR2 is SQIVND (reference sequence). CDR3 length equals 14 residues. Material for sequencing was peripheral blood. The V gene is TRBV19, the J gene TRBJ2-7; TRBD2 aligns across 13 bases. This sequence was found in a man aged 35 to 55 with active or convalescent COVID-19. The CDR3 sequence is CASSRTSGGREQYF. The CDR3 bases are TGTGCCAGTAGCCGGACTAGCGGGGGTCGGGAGCAGTACTTC. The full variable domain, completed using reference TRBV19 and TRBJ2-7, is DGGITQSPKYLFRKEGQNVTLSCEQNLNHDAMYWYRQDPGQGLRLIYYSQIVNDFQKGDIAEGYSVSREKKESFPLTVTSAQKNPTAFYLCASSRTSGGREQYFGPGTRLTVT.